The sequence of this TCR beta chain was determined in a study of shared clonotypes between healthy human individuals. Across the whole study: Used for every donor were three CD4 naive, three CD4 memory, two CD8 naive and one CD8 memory plate.

Authors' data handling: As immunoSEQ supplied junction-only sequences (without quality scores), filtering differed. TCRdb's table, derived via immunoSEQ multiplex PCR, lists solely in-frame clones and lacks some. D and trimming were read from the DNA, whereas the V and J calls and clone size are those reported in that table. The sample yields over a million clones, 75% to 80% seen once. A remark on this clone: Its antigen is undetermined.

Study-wide findings and caveats: Lower generation probabilities were found for non-shared clonotypes than for those shared by all four donors. Sampling covered nothing but blood. Tissue TCR repertoires likely differ from those found in blood.

V was clipped by 4 bases and J by 1 base, with 14 bases between them. The V gene's germline CDR1 is SGHRS and CDR2 YFSETQ. The CDR3 extends over 15 amino acids. This clonotype was obtained from a man aged 18 to 35 in good health. Some clones in this sample may be carry-over from other donors' samples. The chain recombines TRBV5-1 with TRBJ1-1, with D possibly being TRBD1 (6 bases). Sample: memory CD4+ T cells from PBMCs. Subset described: CD45RA-negative fraction. The CDR3 sequence: CASSARTRGNTEAFF. For the CDR3, the DNA is TGCGCCAGCAGCGCCCGCACCAGGGGGAACACTGAAGCTTTCTTT.